Shown below are 20 T cell receptor beta chains from a single sample sequenced in a study of blood T cells in healthy people across ages. A second about 7 to 12 cycle PCR used barcoded and J-beta primers. Each CDR3 protein is one row after TCRdb ran MiXCR on the 5' RACE reads. Among around 800,000 distinct CDR3 sequences listed, under 30% were seen once. These data also featured in a second study, about T cells of mothers and their children.

The material sequenced was blood. The source of these receptors is a boy younger than 18 in good health.

In this sample, this clonotype turned up a few times. V usage is TRBV4-1 and J usage is TRBJ2-1; 9 bases map to TRBD2. The germline gives CDR1 MGHRA, CDR2 YSYEKL. This CDR3 region has 16 residues. The J segment lost 7 bases and the V segment lost 4 bases, leaving 11 bases of the junction unmatched. The CDR3 reads CASSPSGRGGINEQFF. CDR3 nucleotide sequence: TGCGCCAGCAGCCCCTCTGGGCGGGGGGGGATAAATGAGCAGTTCTTC.

This clonotype was picked up a small number of times. The chain is built from TRBV27 and TRBJ1-2; D remains ambiguous. Germline V lookup: CDR1 MNHEY, CDR2 SMNVEV (reference sequence). The CDR3 covers 13 residues. V gave up 6 bases and J gave up 0 bases, with 8 bases separating them. CDR3 in amino acids: CASRTLANYGYTF. The CDR3, as DNA: TGTGCCAGCAGAACCCTAGCTAACTATGGCTACACCTTC.

To note about this clonotype: This is likely a read error, given that the CDR3 carries no conserved phenylalanine or tryptophan at its end. This chain joins TRBV5-1 and TRBJ2-5, with a weak D call TRBD1 (6 bases). With the DNA end fitting TRBJ2-1 better, the J assignment may be wrong. The CDR3 covers 16 residues. CDR1 is SGHRS and CDR2 is YFSETQ in the germline V gene. The CDR3 spells CASSLNAHLGGNEQFL. The CDR3 DNA reads TGCGCCAGCAGCTTGAATGCCCACTTAGGGGGCAATGAGCAGTTCCTC.

This clonotype turned up a few times. This chain connects TRBV20-1 to TRBJ1-4; no reliable D call. With 1 base removed from V and 5 bases from J, the gap between germline ends came to 11 bases. The germline gives CDR1 DFQATT, CDR2 SNEGSKA (reference sequence). The CDR3 is 14 residues long. This CDR3 is CSARVRDRNEKLFF. The CDR3 DNA is TGCAGTGCTAGAGTTCGGGATCGAAATGAAAAACTGTTTTTT.

This clonotype occurred many times. V is TRBV5-4 and J is TRBJ2-7; 7 positions match TRBD1. V trimming: 0 bases; J trimming: 4 bases; junction bases outside the gene matches: 7. The CDR3 has 15 residues. Germline-derived CDR1 and CDR2 are SGHNT and YYREEE (reference sequence). The DNA of the CDR3 is TGTGCCAGCAGCTTGGATAGGGCCAGGGGGTACGAGCAGTACTTC. Protein sequence: CASSLDRARGYEQYF. Using reference TRBV5-4 and TRBJ2-7 for the parts outside the CDR3, the full variable domain is ETGVTQSPTHLIKTRGQQVTLRCSSQSGHNTVSWYQQALGQGPQFIFQYYREEENGRGNFPPRFSGLQFPNYSSELNVNALELDDSALYLCASSLDRARGYEQYFGPGTRLTVT.

This clonotype was seen more than once but under ten times. This chain uses TRBV30 with TRBJ1-6, with D perhaps matching TRBD1 (6 bases). Germline V lookup: CDR1 GTSNPN, CDR2 SVGIG (reference sequence). This CDR3 is 12 amino acids long. With 1 base removed from V and 9 bases from J, the gap between germline ends came to 7 bases. CDR3: CAWSADSSPLHF. CDR3 nucleotides: TGTGCCTGGAGTGCGGACAGTTCACCCCTCCACTTT.

The rearrangement links TRBV2 to TRBJ2-5; D is possibly TRBD1 (6 bases). CDR3 length equals 15 residues. Germline-derived CDR1 and CDR2 are SNHLY and FYNNEI. V lost 1 base, J lost 5 bases, and 14 bases lay in between. This CDR3 is CASSEGQGPWETQYF. CDR3 nucleotide sequence: TGTGCCAGCAGTGAAGGGCAGGGGCCGTGGGAGACCCAGTACTTC. The entire variable domain, with the rest obtained from reference TRBV2 and TRBJ2-5, is as follows: EPEVTQTPSHQVTQMGQEVILRCVPISNHLYFYWYRQILGQKVEFLVSFYNNEISEKSEIFDDQFSVERPDGSNFTLKIRSTKLEDSAMYFCASSEGQGPWETQYFGPGTRLLVL.

This clonotype was seen a handful of times. The chain recombines TRBV30 with TRBJ2-5; D is perhaps TRBD2 (6 bases). V lost 4 bases and J lost 1, with 13 bases in between. This CDR3 has 14 amino acids. CDR1 is GTSNPN and CDR2 is SVGIG in the germline V gene (reference sequence). CDR3 protein: CAWTTLAFQETQYF. CDR3 DNA: TGTGCCTGGACTACTCTAGCGTTCCAAGAGACCCAGTACTTC.

This rearrangement joins TRBV20-1 to TRBJ2-7; the D gene is possibly TRBD2 (5 bases). CDR1 and CDR2 (germline): DFQATT, SNEGSKA (reference sequence). Between the trimmed V and J ends, which lost 3 bases and 7 bases, there was a span of 13 bases. The CDR3 is 12 amino acids. DNA for the CDR3: TGCAGTGCTAGCCGCTCGGGAAGAGAGCAGTACTTC. It is translated as CSASRSGREQYF.

This clonotype was observed a handful of times. V usage is TRBV6-6 and J usage is TRBJ2-5; 11 bases map to TRBD2. This CDR3 has 15 amino acids. Germline CDR1 reads MNHNY; CDR2 reads SVGAGI (reference sequence). J was trimmed by 4 bases and V by 1 base; bases with no gene match: 2. CDR3 in DNA: TGTGCCAGCAGTTACTTTAGCGGGGGGGGAGAGACCCAGTACTTC. Its translation: CASSYFSGGGETQYF.

This clonotype was seen a few times. The genes are TRBV7-6 and TRBJ2-1; TRBD2 agrees at 11 bases. CDR3 length: 14 residues. With 5 bases clipped from V and 6 bases from J, the junction kept 3 bases outside the gene matches. Germline lookup yields CDR1 SGHVS and CDR2 FNYEAQ. CDR3 residues: CASSTSGSSNEQFF. As DNA, the CDR3 is TGTGCCAGCAGCACTAGCGGGAGTAGCAATGAGCAGTTCTTC.

In this sample, this clonotype turned up a few times. The chain employs TRBV7-3 and TRBJ2-6, with D possibly matching TRBD1 (5 bases). Germline V gene lookup returns CDR1 SGHTA and CDR2 FQGTGA. The CDR3 loop spans 17 amino acids. Trimming cost V 5 bases and J 0 bases, with 14 bases left between them. CDR3 bases: TGTGCCAGCAGCCTGACAGTTGAACTCTCTGGGGCCAACGTCCTGACTTTC. Amino acid sequence: CASSLTVELSGANVLTF.

This clonotype turned up a few times. The junction shows a germline mismatch at one end, possibly a read error. The chain recombines TRBV10-3 with TRBJ2-5; TRBD1 agrees at 9 bases. Germline assignment: CDR1 ENHRY and CDR2 SYGVKD. CDR3 length: 15 residues. CDR3 in amino acids: CAIRTGTGTYNEQSF. The CDR3 DNA reads TGTGCCATCAGAACCGGGACAGGGACCTACAATGAGCAGTCCTTC.

This chain links TRBV10-3 with TRBJ2-1; 15 bases match TRBD2. Germline values: CDR1 ENHRY, CDR2 SYGVKD. This CDR3 contains 16 residues. V shed 7 bases, J shed 3 bases, and the junction held 4 bases outside the gene matches. The DNA for the CDR3 is TGTGCCATCACTGGGACTAGCGGGGGGAGCTACAATGAGCAGTTCTTC. Its translation is CAITGTSGGSYNEQFF.

This chain connects TRBV7-8 to TRBJ2-5; D remains ambiguous. The J call may be in error: the DNA end matches TRBJ2-7 better. CDR3 length: 14 amino acids. From germline, CDR1 is SGHVS and CDR2 FQNEAQ. The DNA for the CDR3 is TGTGCCAGCAGCTGGTTTGCAGGAAACTACGAGCAGTACTTC. Its protein product is CASSWFAGNYEQYF.

About this clonotype itself: A read error may produce the germline difference seen at one junction end. This rearrangement joins TRBV7-9 to TRBJ2-5, with D possibly being TRBD2 (6 bases). This CDR3 is built from 16 residues. Germline loops: CDR1 SEHNR, CDR2 FQNEAQ (reference sequence). The CDR3 is CASSFPTSPTQEAQYF. CDR3 sequence (DNA): TGTGCCAGCAGCTTCCCGACTAGTCCCACCCAAGAGGCCCAGTACTTC.

In this sample, this clonotype turned up a few times. V gene TRBV7-9 combines with J gene TRBJ1-3; D remains ambiguous. The germline V and J ends were trimmed by 2 bases and 0 bases, with 5 bases remaining between them. There are 14 residues in the CDR3. The germline gives CDR1 SEHNR, CDR2 FQNEAQ (reference sequence). The CDR3 sequence: CASSLFSSGNTIYF. Here the CDR3 DNA reads TGTGCCAGCAGCTTATTCAGCTCTGGAAACACCATATATTTT.

This clonotype was detected a few times. The chain is built from TRBV12-3 or TRBV12-4 and TRBJ2-1, with D perhaps TRBD1 (6 bases). Trimming left V 5 bases short and J 11 bases short, with 10 bases between. The CDR3 is 11 residues long. The CDR3 spells CASSQQGKQFF. The CDR3 DNA sequence: TGTGCCAGCAGTCAGCAGGGGAAGCAGTTCTTC.

This clonotype has only a few counts. The chain uses TRBV7-2 and TRBJ2-7; 7 positions agree with TRBD2. The CDR3 covers 15 residues. Germline V gene data show CDR1 as SGHTA and CDR2 as FQGNSA. Trimming took 4 bases from V and 5 from J; bases not matched to a gene: 11. Here the CDR3 DNA reads TGTGCCAGCAGCTCTCTAGCGGTACCAGCCCACGAGCAGTACTTC. This gives the protein CASSSLAVPAHEQYF.

The chain uses TRBV9 and TRBJ1-2; D remains ambiguous. The V and J ends lost 0 bases and 3 bases respectively, with 6 bases between them. Germline CDR1 reads SGDLS; CDR2 reads YYNGEE. CDR3 length: 13 residues. The DNA of the CDR3 is TGTGCCAGCAGCGTAGATAACTACTATGGCTACACCTTC. It codes for CASSVDNYYGYTF.